This T cell receptor (beta chain) came from a study of T cells after yellow fever vaccination. Germline loops: CDR1 LGHNA, CDR2 YNFKEQ. This CDR3 has 14 amino acids. Trimming stripped 4 bases from V and 5 bases from J, with 12 bases between. TCRdb analysed the 5' RACE reads with MiXCR anew, one entry per CDR3 protein. The sample has under 25,000 distinct CDR3 sequences; around 5% are singletons. Specimen: PBMCs, either bulk or a sorted T-cell subset (CD4+, CD8+, memory, or dextramer-sorted; not recorded which), collected 45 days after the first yellow fever vaccination. This sequence joins TRBV4-2 and TRBJ2-1; no clear D gene. The source is a man younger than 35 who received the YFV17D yellow fever vaccine. The CDR3 loop reads CASSPELRHNEQFF. CDR3 nucleotides: TGTGCCAGCAGCCCCGAGCTCCGGCACAATGAGCAGTTCTTC.